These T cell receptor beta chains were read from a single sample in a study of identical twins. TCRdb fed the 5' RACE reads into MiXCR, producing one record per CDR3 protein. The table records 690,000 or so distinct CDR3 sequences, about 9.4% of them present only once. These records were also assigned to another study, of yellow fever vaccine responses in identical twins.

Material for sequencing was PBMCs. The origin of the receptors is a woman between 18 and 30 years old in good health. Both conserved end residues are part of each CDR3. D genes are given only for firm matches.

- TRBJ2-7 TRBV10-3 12 CAISGGPYEQYF
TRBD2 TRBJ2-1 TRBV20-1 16 CSATSTSGRSFNEQFF
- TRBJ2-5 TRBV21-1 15 CASSKALFMEETQYF
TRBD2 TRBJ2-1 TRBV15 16 CATSVLRGSSGGHRFF
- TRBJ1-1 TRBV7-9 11 CASSDTGEAFF
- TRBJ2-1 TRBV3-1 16 CASSQDRRQGGNEQFF
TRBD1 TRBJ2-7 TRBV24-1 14 CATSDRQGTYEQYF
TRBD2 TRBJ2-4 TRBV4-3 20 CASSQDRLASFQLAKNIQYF
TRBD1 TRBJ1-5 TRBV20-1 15 CSARAHRGGNQPQHF
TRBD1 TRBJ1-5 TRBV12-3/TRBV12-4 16 CASSFHGTGINQPQHF
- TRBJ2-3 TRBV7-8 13 CASSPHLTDTQYF
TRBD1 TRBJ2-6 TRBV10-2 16 CASSGTEATGANVLTF
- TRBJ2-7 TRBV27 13 CASSQTVYHEQYF
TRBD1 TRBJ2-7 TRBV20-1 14 CSARGRDRSYEQYF
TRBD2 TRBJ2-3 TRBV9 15 CASSVSGLASDTQYF
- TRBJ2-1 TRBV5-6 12 CASSGDWAGQFF
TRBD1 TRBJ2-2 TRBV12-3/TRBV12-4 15 CASSHGTASTGELFF
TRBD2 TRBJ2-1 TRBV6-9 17 CASSGSSGRAGYNEQFF
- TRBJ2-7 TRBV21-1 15 CASSPGQGAIYEQYF
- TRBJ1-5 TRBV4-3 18 CASSQPPGGTLSNQPQHF
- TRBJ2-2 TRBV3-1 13 CASRDYNTGELFF
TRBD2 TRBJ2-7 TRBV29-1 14 CSVSRTSGAYEQYF
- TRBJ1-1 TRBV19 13 CASSTQGGTEAFF
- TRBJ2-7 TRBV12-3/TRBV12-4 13 CASSPAHLGEQYF
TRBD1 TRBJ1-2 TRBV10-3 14 CAISEGTANYGYTF
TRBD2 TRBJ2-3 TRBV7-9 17 CASSLGGLAGIPDTQYF
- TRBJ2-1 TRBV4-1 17 CASSQVPGGVPYNEQFF
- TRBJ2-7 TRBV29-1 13 CSVKGGTSYEQYF
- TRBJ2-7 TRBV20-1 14 CSAQAAGSNNEQYF
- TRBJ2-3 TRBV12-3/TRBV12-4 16 CASSFESGVGTDTQYF
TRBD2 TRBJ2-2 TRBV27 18 CASLYYGGGGEGTGELFF
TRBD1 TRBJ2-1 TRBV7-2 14 CATAGTATYNEQFF
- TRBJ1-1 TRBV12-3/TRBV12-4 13 CASTVGLNTEAFF
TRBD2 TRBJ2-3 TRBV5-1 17 CASSLGLAGEGPDTQYF
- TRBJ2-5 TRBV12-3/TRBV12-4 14 CASSGMPSIETQYF
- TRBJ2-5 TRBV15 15 CATSRERQPEETQYF
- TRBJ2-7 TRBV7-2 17 CASSLALHRTISYEQYF
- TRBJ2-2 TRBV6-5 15 CASSYLGQDTGELFF
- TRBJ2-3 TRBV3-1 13 CASSQGGPGTQYF
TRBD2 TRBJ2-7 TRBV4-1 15 CASSRLAGESYEQYF
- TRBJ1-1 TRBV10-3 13 CAISESRGTEAFF
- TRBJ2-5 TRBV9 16 CASSVSIGGNQETQYF
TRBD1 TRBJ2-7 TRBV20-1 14 CSARHGQGIYEQYF
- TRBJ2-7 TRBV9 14 CASSAQDIHYEQYF
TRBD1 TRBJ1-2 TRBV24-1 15 CATSDPGQGNYGYTF
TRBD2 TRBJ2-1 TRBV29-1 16 CSVEGFGLAQDNEQFF
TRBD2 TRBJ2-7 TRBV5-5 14 CASSQARGAYEQYF
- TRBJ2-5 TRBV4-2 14 CASSQEVREETQYF
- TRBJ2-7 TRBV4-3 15 CASSQERAMGYEQYF
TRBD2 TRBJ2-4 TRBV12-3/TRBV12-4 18 CASSLVSGGALAKNIQYF
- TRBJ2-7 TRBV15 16 CATSRPIPGGIHEQYF
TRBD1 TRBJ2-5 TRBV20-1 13 CSAPTDRAETQYF
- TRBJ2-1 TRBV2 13 CASSEGWGGEQFF
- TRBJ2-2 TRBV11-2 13 CASSLDTRRELFF
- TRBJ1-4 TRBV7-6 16 CASSWRSGDSNEKLFF